The 2 T cell receptor beta chains presented below share a single source sample, sequenced in a study of blood T cell repertoires in COVID-19. The assay was immunoSEQ multiplex PCR, and TCRdb's table has in-frame clones only and misses some. Among about 280,000 clones listed, around 90% were seen once. The sample was peripheral blood. All receptors come from a man aged 18 to 29 with active or convalescent COVID-19.

This clone was counted only a few times. The V call is TRBV10-1, the J call TRBJ2-2, with D maybe TRBD1 (5 bases). V lost 4 bases, J lost 2 bases, and 8 bases lay in between. This CDR3 contains 14 residues. Per the germline V gene, CDR1 is WNHNN and CDR2 is SYGVQD (reference sequence). CDR3 sequence: CASSGQPNTGELFF. The CDR3 DNA is TGCGCCAGCAGTGGACAGCCAAACACCGGGGAGCTGTTTTTT.

This clone was seen many times. The chain recombines TRBV6-2 or TRBV6-3 with TRBJ1-2; the D is unclear. The CDR3 covers 15 residues. From germline, CDR1 is MNHEY and CDR2 SVGEGT. Trimming stripped 4 bases from V and 6 bases from J, with 18 bases between. Here the CDR3 DNA reads TGTGCCAGCAGTTCCACTTTCGGGGAACGAAATGGCTACACCTTC. Amino acids: CASSSTFGERNGYTF.